This section outlines one T cell receptor beta chain sequence together with its context. Per the study methods: Estimated nucleated cell counts came from reference gene primer amplification. Some clones are missing from TCRdb's copy, which holds only in-frame ones; the method was immunoSEQ multiplex PCR. V, J and clone size are those of that table, while D and trimming were read from the DNA. The sample contains approximately 190,000 clones, 80% of which appear only once. Trimming shortened V by 0 bases and J by 9 bases, and 12 bases separated the two germline ends. The germline V gene has CDR1 MNHNY and CDR2 SVGAGI (reference sequence). The CDR3 spans 15 residues. This entry comes from a study of blood T cell repertoires in COVID-19. Background on the study: Donors in the United States, Italy and Spain gave samples during acute or convalescent COVID-19. Sample material is recorded as cDNA or gDNA derived from T cells, B-cell-depleted T cells, or PBMCs.

Sequencing was carried out using peripheral blood. This receptor was obtained from a man aged 55 to 70 with acute or convalescent COVID-19. The V and J genes are TRBV6-6 and TRBJ1-6, with no clear D. In DNA, the CDR3 is TGTGCCAGCAGTTACTCCGCCGGGGTTTCTTCACCCCTCCACTTT. It specifies CASSYSAGVSSPLHF.